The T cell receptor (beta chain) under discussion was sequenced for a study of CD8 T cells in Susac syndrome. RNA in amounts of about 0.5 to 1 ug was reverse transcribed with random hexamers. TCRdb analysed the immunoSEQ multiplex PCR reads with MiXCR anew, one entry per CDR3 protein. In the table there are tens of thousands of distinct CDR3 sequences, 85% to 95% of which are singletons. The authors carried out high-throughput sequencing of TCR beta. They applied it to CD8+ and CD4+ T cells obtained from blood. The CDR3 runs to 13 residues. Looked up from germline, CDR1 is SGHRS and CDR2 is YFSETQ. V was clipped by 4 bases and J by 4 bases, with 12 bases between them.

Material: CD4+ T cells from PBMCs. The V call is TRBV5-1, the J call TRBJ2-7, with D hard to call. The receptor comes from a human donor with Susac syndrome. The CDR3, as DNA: TGCGCCAGCAGCCCTCGTTTGGGTTACGAGCAGTACTTC. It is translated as CASSPRLGYEQYF.